Each of the 28 T cell receptor beta chains below was sequenced from the same sample in a study of T-cell reconstitution after alpha-beta-depleted transplantation in children. Preparation of the TCRbeta library involved a method that used unique molecular identifiers. From the PCR reads, TCRdb called clonotypes with MiXCR, one entry per CDR3 protein. Of 600,000 to 800,000 distinct CDR3 sequences detected, about 12% appear once; the ten largest clones hold roughly 0.84%. The sequences come from PBMCs, collected before TCRalphabeta/CD19-depleted stem cell transplant. The source is a girl under 10 years old with congenital amegakaryocytic thrombocytopenia, due to receive a stem cell transplant.

There are many counts of this clonotype. The chain is built from TRBV20-1 and TRBJ2-3; D might be TRBD1 or TRBD2, each matching 5 bases. Deletions cut 3 bases from V and 0 bases from J, with 13 bases between. Germline CDR1 reads DFQATT; CDR2 reads SNEGSKA (reference sequence). This CDR3 region has 15 residues. CDR3 amino acids: CSASGAGHSTDTQYF. The CDR3 coding sequence is TGCAGTGCTAGCGGGGCAGGCCATAGCACAGATACGCAGTATTTT.

This clonotype was counted once. A much larger clone differs from this one at a single base, so this may be a read error. CDR3 coding DNA: TGCGCCAGCAGCTTGAAGGATGGCAGGGTTGGCGACACCTTC. Translated, it gives CASSLKDGRVGDTF. The J gene is TRBJ1-2, the V gene TRBV5-1, with D maybe TRBD1 (5 bases). This CDR3 spans 14 amino acids. CDR1 and CDR2 (germline): SGHRS, YFSETQ.

This clonotype has ten or more counts. The chain employs TRBV7-9 and TRBJ1-1; D remains unclear. The CDR3 is 13 residues long. Trimming removed 2 bases at V and 4 bases at J, with 8 bases between. Germline V CDR1 and CDR2: SEHNR, FQNEAQ (reference sequence). The CDR3 loop reads CASSLYGGTEAFF. The CDR3 nucleotides read TGTGCCAGCAGCTTATACGGCGGCACTGAAGCTTTCTTT.

This clonotype was found once. The J gene is TRBJ2-3, the V gene TRBV20-1; 14 nucleotides match TRBD2. This CDR3 has 16 amino acids. Trimming cost V 5 bases and J 0 bases; bases outside gene matches: 4. Germline loops: CDR1 DFQATT, CDR2 SNEGSKA (reference sequence). CDR3 bases: TGCAGTGCTGCGGGACTAGCGGGAGTAAGCACAGATACGCAGTATTTT. Translating gives CSAAGLAGVSTDTQYF.

This clonotype was seen ten or more times. The chain combines TRBV7-8 with TRBJ2-1; D gene ambiguous. Germline CDR1 reads SGHVS; CDR2 reads FQNEAQ. The CDR3 runs 14 residues. The V and J ends lost 7 bases and 5 bases respectively, with 15 bases between them. Written as DNA, the CDR3 is TGTGCCAGCACTCTGTTCGCCACCAACAATGAGCAGTTCTTC. Translated, it gives CASTLFATNNEQFF.

This clonotype was seen many times. V is TRBV20-1 and J is TRBJ2-7; 7 positions match TRBD1. V was clipped by 5 bases and J by 2 bases; unmatched bases: 9. Per the germline V gene, CDR1 is DFQATT and CDR2 is SNEGSKA (reference sequence). This CDR3 spans 14 amino acids. This chain's CDR3 is CSASGTARAYEQYF. The DNA for the CDR3 is TGCAGTGCTTCCGGGACAGCGAGGGCCTACGAGCAGTACTTC.

The rearrangement links TRBV5-1 to TRBJ2-7, with 10 bases that match TRBD2. The length of the CDR3 is 15 residues. CDR1 is SGHRS and CDR2 is YFSETQ in the germline V gene. V shed 4 bases, J shed 4 bases, and the junction held 8 bases outside the gene matches. CDR3 sequence (DNA): TGCGCCAGCAGCCCGGAGACTAGCGGGTTTTACGAGCAGTACTTC. It translates to CASSPETSGFYEQYF.

There are a few counts of this clonotype. One end of the junction fails to match germline, which may point to a read error. The chain links TRBV12-3 or TRBV12-4 to TRBJ2-1; TRBD2 matches 11 bases. The CDR3 loop spans 19 amino acids. Here the CDR3 reads CASCLLRLLGTSGYNEQFF. The CDR3 region has the DNA TGTGCCAGCTGTTTACTCCGGCTTTTAGGGACTAGCGGATACAATGAGCAGTTCTTC.

This clonotype was seen at least ten times. The V call is TRBV4-1, the J call TRBJ2-2, with TRBD2 matching over 7 bases. This CDR3 is 15 amino acids long. V shed 4 bases and J 2 bases; nucleotides not matched to a gene: 4. Germline V gene sequence: CDR1 MGHRA, CDR2 YSYEKL. CDR3 region: CASSLTAGNTGELFF. The CDR3 DNA sequence: TGCGCCAGCAGCCTAACAGCGGGAAACACCGGGGAGCTGTTTTTT.

This clonotype has ten or more counts. The chain uses TRBV5-1 and TRBJ2-6; 10 bases are a match to TRBD1. The length of the CDR3 is 16 residues. Trimming at V came to 4 bases and at J to 4 bases, leaving 5 bases not matched to a gene. Germline CDR1 is SGHRS and CDR2 is YFSETQ. CDR3 nucleotide sequence: TGCGCCAGCAGCCCCGGACAGGGGGACGGGGCCAACGTCCTGACTTTC. Translating gives CASSPGQGDGANVLTF. The full variable domain, completed using reference TRBV5-1 and TRBJ2-6, is KAGVTQTPRYLIKTRGQQVTLSCSPISGHRSVSWYQQTPGQGLQFLFEYFSETQRNKGNFPGRFSGRQFSNSRSEMNVSTLELGDSALYLCASSPGQGDGANVLTFGAGSRLTVL.

In its sample, this clonotype was seen many times. The gene calls are TRBV7-7 and TRBJ1-5, with no clear D. This CDR3 has 13 residues. The germline V and J ends were trimmed by 3 bases and 6 bases, with 9 bases remaining between them. Germline CDR1 reads SSHAT; CDR2 reads FNYEAQ (reference sequence). In DNA form, the CDR3 reads TGTGCCAGCAGCTTCCGGGAGGGTCAGCCCCAGCATTTT. It yields the protein CASSFREGQPQHF.

In its sample, this clonotype was seen many times. The chain joins TRBV10-3 to TRBJ1-4; D is unclear. Trimming left V 0 bases short and J 0 bases short, with 17 bases between. In germline, CDR1 is ENHRY, CDR2 SYGVKD. CDR3 length equals 19 residues. The CDR3 DNA follows: TGTGCCATCAGTGAGTCCGGCCGGGGTTTGGATGCAACTAATGAAAAACTGTTTTTT. This codes for CAISESGRGLDATNEKLFF.

This clonotype was picked up many times. This chain uses TRBV27 with TRBJ2-7; 8 bases are a match to TRBD2. Germline trimming cut 2 bases from V and 2 bases from J; bases unmatched to any gene: 2. The CDR3 is 14 amino acids. Germline lookup yields CDR1 MNHEY and CDR2 SMNVEV (reference sequence). In DNA form, the CDR3 reads TGTGCCAGCAGTTTAGGCGGGAGGCCCTACGAGCAGTACTTC. Amino acid sequence: CASSLGGRPYEQYF.

Ten or more counts support this clonotype. V and J are TRBV20-1 and TRBJ1-5; TRBD1 matches at 9 bases. The CDR3 runs 13 residues. Trimming at V came to 6 bases and at J to 7 bases, leaving 7 bases not matched to a gene. Germline lookup yields CDR1 DFQATT and CDR2 SNEGSKA (reference sequence). The CDR3 is CSARTGGRQPQHF. Here the CDR3 DNA reads TGCAGTGCGAGAACAGGGGGCAGGCAGCCCCAGCATTTT.

The chain combines TRBV7-8 with TRBJ1-2, with 12 positions matching TRBD1. The germline V gene has CDR1 SGHVS and CDR2 FQNEAQ. The V segment lost 5 bases and the J segment 4 bases; nucleotides outside the gene matches: 11. This CDR3 region has 17 residues. CDR3 protein: CASSPRPGTGGGYGYTF. CDR3 bases: TGTGCCAGCAGCCCAAGGCCGGGGACAGGGGGCGGCTATGGCTACACCTTC.

This clonotype appeared a few times. This sequence joins TRBV29-1 and TRBJ2-1, with D maybe TRBD1 (6 bases). Between the trimmed V and J ends, which lost 6 bases and 8 bases, there was a span of 20 bases. The germline V gene encodes CDR1 SQVTM and CDR2 ANQGSEA. This CDR3 comprises 14 residues. The CDR3 sequence: CSVLPLDRFDEQFF. The DNA of the CDR3 is TGCAGCGTGTTGCCCTTAGACAGGTTTGATGAGCAGTTCTTC.

This clonotype was counted many times. The V call is TRBV20-1, the J call TRBJ2-7; D unclear. Trimming pared 3 bases from V and 5 bases from J, leaving 11 bases between. The V gene's germline CDR1 is DFQATT and CDR2 SNEGSKA (reference sequence). The CDR3 spans 12 residues. CDR3 nucleotide sequence: TGCAGTGCTAGGCCCTTAGTCGACGAGCAGTACTTC. Translated: CSARPLVDEQYF.

This clonotype was found many times. The V gene is TRBV20-1, the J gene TRBJ2-1, with D tentatively TRBD2 (5 bases). The CDR3 is 11 amino acids. Trimming stripped 5 bases from V and 10 bases from J, with 12 bases between. Germline values: CDR1 DFQATT, CDR2 SNEGSKA (reference sequence). The CDR3 loop is CSALRTGEQFF. CDR3 sequence (DNA): TGCAGTGCTTTGCGAACGGGGGAGCAGTTCTTC.

The rearrangement links TRBV20-1 to TRBJ2-3; 9 nucleotides agree with TRBD2. The CDR3 sequence is 15 residues long. The germline V gene has CDR1 DFQATT and CDR2 SNEGSKA (reference sequence). V lost 6 bases to trimming and J lost 6 bases; unmatched junction nucleotides: 13. CDR3 nucleotides: TGCAGTGCCCCGGCGGCGGGAGGGCCGCCCGATACGCAGTATTTT. It encodes CSAPAAGGPPDTQYF.

This clonotype has only a few counts. J is TRBJ2-1 and V is TRBV27; D uncertain. The germline gives CDR1 MNHEY, CDR2 SMNVEV (reference sequence). Trimming removed 6 bases at V and 5 bases at J, with 8 bases between. This CDR3 is 12 amino acids long. The CDR3 region has the DNA TGTGCCAGCAGACGCCTAAACAATGAGCAGTTCTTC. Protein product: CASRRLNNEQFF.

V is TRBV5-1 and J is TRBJ2-1; D might be TRBD1 (5 bases). The V gene's germline CDR1 is SGHRS and CDR2 YFSETQ. Trimming left V 0 bases short and J 6 bases short, with 19 bases between. This CDR3 comprises 17 residues. CDR3 sequence reads: CASSLDIGAARGNEQFF. For the CDR3, the DNA is TGCGCCAGCAGCTTGGATATAGGGGCAGCTAGAGGCAATGAGCAGTTCTTC.

In DNA form, the CDR3 reads TGTGCCAGCAGTCACTCTATTAGCGGGAGCAATGAGCAGTTCTTC. Translating gives CASSHSISGSNEQFF. The chain joins TRBV12-3 or TRBV12-4 to TRBJ2-1; 9 positions match TRBD2. CDR3 length: 15 residues. The ends lost 5 bases at V and 6 bases at J; junction bases unmatched: 8.

This clonotype was seen at least ten times. The chain has TRBV11-2 and TRBJ2-1; 10 nucleotides agree with TRBD2. The J segment lost 7 bases and the V segment lost 1 base, leaving 7 bases of the junction unmatched. This CDR3 region has 16 residues. The germline V gene has CDR1 SGHAT and CDR2 FQNNGV. CDR3 sequence reads: CASSLGASGRGNEQFF. In nucleotides, the CDR3 is TGTGCCAGCAGCTTAGGGGCTAGCGGGAGAGGGAATGAGCAGTTCTTC. Using reference TRBV11-2 and TRBJ2-1 for the parts outside the CDR3, the full variable domain is EAGVAQSPRYKIIEKRQSVAFWCNPISGHATLYWYQQILGQGPKLLIQFQNNGVVDDSQLPKDRFSAERLKGVDSTLKIQPAKLEDSAVYLCASSLGASGRGNEQFFGPGTRLTVL.

This clonotype was found a few times. The rearrangement joins TRBV3-1 to TRBJ1-1, with D perhaps TRBD1 (6 bases). The V end was cut by 1 base, the J end by 7 bases, with 13 bases between. CDR1 is LGHDT, CDR2 YNNKEL, per germline (reference sequence). There are 14 residues in the CDR3. The CDR3 region is CASSQVKGDLEAFF. The CDR3 DNA is TGTGCCAGCAGCCAAGTTAAGGGGGACCTTGAAGCTTTCTTT.

This clonotype was seen many times. The gene calls are TRBV6-2 or TRBV6-3 and TRBJ2-1, with 11 bases aligning to TRBD2. Germline CDR1 reads MNHEY; CDR2 reads SVGEGT. The CDR3 is made up of 15 amino acids. The trim removed 5 bases at V and 6 bases at J, leaving 6 bases unmatched. CDR3 DNA: TGTGCCAGCAGTCCCCGACTAGCGGGGCTCAATGAGCAGTTCTTC. This encodes CASSPRLAGLNEQFF.

This clonotype was seen many times. This chain joins TRBV5-1 and TRBJ2-1; 13 positions match TRBD2. In germline, CDR1 is SGHRS, CDR2 YFSETQ. Losses at the gene ends were 7 bases for V and 5 bases for J; bases not matched to a gene: 18. The CDR3 runs 19 residues. DNA for the CDR3: TGCGCCAGCCAAGAGGCTGTACTAGCGGGAGGGCAGGATCACAATGAGCAGTTCTTC. Translated, it gives CASQEAVLAGGQDHNEQFF.

This clonotype was recorded many times. The V and J genes are TRBV6-1 and TRBJ2-1; 8 bases line up with TRBD1. Germline V lookup: CDR1 MNHNS, CDR2 SASEGT. The V gene end was trimmed by 7 bases and the J gene end by 7 bases; junction bases not matched to a gene: 6. The CDR3 consists of 13 residues. In nucleotides, the CDR3 is TGTGCCAGCAAAGGACAGGGTTGGAATGAGCAGTTCTTC. Its translation: CASKGQGWNEQFF.

In this sample, this clonotype turned up many times. The rearrangement links TRBV20-1 to TRBJ2-7; a possible D gene is TRBD2 (5 bases). CDR1 is DFQATT, CDR2 SNEGSKA, per germline (reference sequence). This CDR3 is 15 amino acids long. Trimming pared 5 bases from V and 7 bases from J, leaving 24 bases between. As DNA, the CDR3 is TGCAGTGCTCTCAGAGGAGAGGGAGACCTCTTTGAGCAGTACTTC. This codes for CSALRGEGDLFEQYF.